Listed here are 10 T cell receptor beta chains from one sample, sequenced in a study of regulatory T cells in long-lasting Graves disease. Time point noted: newly diagnosed GD, antithyroid drugs for less than 3 months. PBMC RNA was the source of the TCR library. Construction of TCR beta libraries relied on iRepertoire HTBI primers and on Arm-PCR targeting CDR3 regions. In TCRdb, the multiplex PCR reads were re-called with MiXCR into one record per CDR3 protein. This table has about 200,000 distinct CDR3 sequences, about 18% appearing once. The specimen comprised peripheral blood mononuclear cells (PBMCs), sampled at new diagnosis, from a patient treated with antithyroid drugs. The receptors originated from a female donor with Graves disease.

Comments on this clonotype: This likely traces to a read error, being one base from a far larger clone. The rearrangement links TRBV3-1 to TRBJ2-1; no clear D. The CDR3 runs to 14 residues. CDR1 is LGHDT, CDR2 YNNKEL, per germline (reference sequence). The CDR3 loop reads CASSPVLDGETRYF. DNA for the CDR3: TGTGCCAGCAGCCCGGTCCTGGACGGCGAGACCCGGTACTTC.

This clonotype came up many times. The V call is TRBV6-4, the J call TRBJ2-1; D not certain. The V and J ends lost 0 bases and 7 bases respectively, with 13 bases between them. Germline values: CDR1 MRHNA, CDR2 SNTAGT. The CDR3 spans 15 residues. CDR3 sequence (DNA): TGTGCCAGCAGTGACTCGAGAGACTCCTCAAATGAGCAGTTCTTC. Its translation: CASSDSRDSSNEQFF.

This clonotype was found a few times. This CDR3 reads CASSPLGADGYTF. In nucleotides, the CDR3 is TGTGCCAGCAGCCCGCTAGGGGCCGATGGCTACACCTTC. This sequence joins TRBV3-1 and TRBJ1-2; tentatively, D is TRBD1 (5 bases). This CDR3 has 13 amino acids. V was shortened by 4 bases and J by 6 bases, with 12 bases between the two germline ends. The germline CDR1 and CDR2 sequences are LGHDT and YNNKEL (reference sequence). Variable domain in full (rest from reference TRBV3-1 and TRBJ1-2): DTAVSQTPKYLVTQMGNDKSIKCEQNLGHDTMYWYKQDSKKFLKIMFSYNNKELIINETVPNRFSPKSPDKAHLNLHINSLELGDSAVYFCASSPLGADGYTFGSGTRLTVV.

This clonotype was seen at least ten times. This rearrangement joins TRBV10-3 to TRBJ2-3, with D perhaps being TRBD1 or TRBD2 (5 bases each). Germline loops: CDR1 ENHRY, CDR2 SYGVKD. The CDR3 is 14 amino acids. The V end was cut by 8 bases, the J end by 1 base, with 13 bases between. The CDR3 region is CAIRGARGTDTQYF. The CDR3 nucleotides are TGTGCCATCCGAGGGGCGCGGGGCACAGATACGCAGTATTTT.

This clonotype came up many times. J is TRBJ2-5 and V is TRBV19; D is ambiguous. V was trimmed by 5 bases and J by 0 bases, leaving 7 bases between them. The CDR3 sequence is 13 residues long. The germline gives CDR1 LNHDA, CDR2 SQIVND (reference sequence). CDR3 in amino acids: CASSLRHQETQYF. The CDR3, as DNA: TGTGCCAGTAGTCTACGACACCAAGAGACCCAGTACTTC.

This clonotype occurred once. A read error is possible here, since a much larger clone lies one base away. The rearrangement links TRBV5-6 to TRBJ2-7, with a weak D call TRBD1 (6 bases). Germline V CDR1 and CDR2: SGHDT, YYEEEE. Trimming took off 3 bases at V and 3 bases at J, with 10 bases between the two ends. This CDR3 has 13 residues. The CDR3 DNA follows: TGTGCCAGCAGCTGGACAGAGCTCTACGAGCAGTACTTC. This encodes CASSWTELYEQYF.

This clonotype was picked up a small number of times. V and J are TRBV6-1 and TRBJ2-1; TRBD2 is a possible D gene (6 bases). Germline V gene data show CDR1 as MNHNS and CDR2 as SASEGT. V was pared by 7 bases and J by 2 bases, with 15 bases between. The CDR3 runs to 15 residues. The CDR3 loop is CASKGSGSTYNEQFF. The DNA of the CDR3 is TGTGCCAGCAAGGGAAGCGGGTCTACCTACAATGAGCAGTTCTTC.

The chain joins TRBV11-2 to TRBJ2-1, with D perhaps given as TRBD1 or TRBD2 (5 bases each). Near its end, the DNA agrees better with TRBJ2-5, so the J call may be wrong. This CDR3 spans 13 amino acids. Germline V gene sequence: CDR1 SGHAT, CDR2 FQNNGV. In DNA, the CDR3 is TGTGCCAGCGGGGAAGGGGCGGGAGAGACCCAGTACTTC. The encoded protein is CASGEGAGETQYF.

This clonotype was counted many times. V usage is TRBV6-1 and J usage is TRBJ2-7; no clear D gene. Between the trimmed V and J ends, which lost 5 bases and 3 bases, there was a span of 14 bases. There are 14 residues in the CDR3. Germline V lookup: CDR1 MNHNS, CDR2 SASEGT. CDR3 loop: CASSLQTSIYEQYF. Written as DNA, the CDR3 is TGTGCCAGCAGTCTGCAGACTTCCATCTACGAGCAGTACTTC.

This clonotype was counted at least ten times. This chain joins TRBV15 and TRBJ2-7; 7 bases line up with TRBD2. Germline V gene lookup returns CDR1 LNHNV and CDR2 YYDKDF (reference sequence). This CDR3 is built from 14 residues. The V gene end was trimmed by 5 bases and the J gene end by 2 bases; junction bases not matched to a gene: 6. The CDR3 DNA sequence: TGTGCCACCAGCGACCGGGACTACACCTACGAGCAGTACTTC. As protein: CATSDRDYTYEQYF.